The clone carrying this T cell receptor beta chain has only one observation. The length of the CDR3 is 15 residues. V shed 9 bases, J shed 4 bases, and the junction held 4 bases outside the gene matches. CDR1 and CDR2 (germline): MNHEY, SVGAGI. The data are from a study of blood T cell repertoires in COVID-19. Whole-study context: The United States, Italy and Spain supplied acute and convalescent COVID-19 samples. From T cells, B-cell-depleted T cells, or PBMCs came the material, which was cDNA or gDNA.

Some clones are missing from TCRdb's copy, which holds only in-frame ones; the method was immunoSEQ multiplex PCR. Among under 150,000 clones listed, over 60% were seen once. The chain carries TRBV6-5 and TRBJ2-1, with 15 bases that match TRBD2. The specimen was peripheral blood. The clonotype originates from a woman of 80 years or more with acute or convalescent COVID-19. CDR3 nucleotide sequence: TGTGCCAGTGGGACTAGCGGGGGGTCATACAATGAGCAGTTCTTC. Translating it yields CASGTSGGSYNEQFF.